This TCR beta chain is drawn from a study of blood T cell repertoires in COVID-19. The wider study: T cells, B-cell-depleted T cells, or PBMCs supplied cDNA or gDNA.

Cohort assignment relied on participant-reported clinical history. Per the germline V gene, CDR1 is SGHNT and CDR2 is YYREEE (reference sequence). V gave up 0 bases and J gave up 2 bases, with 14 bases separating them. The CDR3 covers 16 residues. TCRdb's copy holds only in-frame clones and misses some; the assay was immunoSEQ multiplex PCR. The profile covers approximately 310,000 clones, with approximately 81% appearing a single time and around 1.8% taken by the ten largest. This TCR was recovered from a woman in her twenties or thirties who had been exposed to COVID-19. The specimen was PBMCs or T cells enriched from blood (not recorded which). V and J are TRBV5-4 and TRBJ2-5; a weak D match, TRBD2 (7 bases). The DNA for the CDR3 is TGTGCCAGCAGCTTGGGACGGGGGGCCACGCAAGAGACCCAGTACTTC. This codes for CASSLGRGATQETQYF.